This T cell receptor (beta chain) emerged from a study of CD8 T cells in Susac syndrome. CD8+ and CD4+ T cells taken from blood had their TCR beta sequenced. Negative isolation yielded the CD8+ and CD4+ T cells, while FACS enriched the TEMRA cells. After extraction with the RNeasy kit, roughly 0.45 to 1 ug of the RNA was reverse transcribed using random hexamers. A multiplex approach, immunoSEQ multiplex PCR, amplified TCR beta CDR3 across 54 Vbeta and 13 Jbeta. MiXCR, applied by TCRdb to the immunoSEQ multiplex PCR reads, yields one record per CDR3 protein. The table lists fewer than 350,000 distinct CDR3 sequences, approximately 85% of them singletons. Deletions cut 1 base from V and 7 bases from J, with 4 bases between. Looked up from germline, CDR1 is MNHEY and CDR2 is SMNVEV (reference sequence). The CDR3 is 11 residues long.

This clonotype was obtained from a human donor with multiple sclerosis. The V call is TRBV27, the J call TRBJ1-2; D ambiguous. Sample: CD8+ T cells from PBMCs. CDR3 sequence (DNA): TGTGCCAGCAGTTTATGTCGTGGCTACACCTTC. It is translated as CASSLCRGYTF.